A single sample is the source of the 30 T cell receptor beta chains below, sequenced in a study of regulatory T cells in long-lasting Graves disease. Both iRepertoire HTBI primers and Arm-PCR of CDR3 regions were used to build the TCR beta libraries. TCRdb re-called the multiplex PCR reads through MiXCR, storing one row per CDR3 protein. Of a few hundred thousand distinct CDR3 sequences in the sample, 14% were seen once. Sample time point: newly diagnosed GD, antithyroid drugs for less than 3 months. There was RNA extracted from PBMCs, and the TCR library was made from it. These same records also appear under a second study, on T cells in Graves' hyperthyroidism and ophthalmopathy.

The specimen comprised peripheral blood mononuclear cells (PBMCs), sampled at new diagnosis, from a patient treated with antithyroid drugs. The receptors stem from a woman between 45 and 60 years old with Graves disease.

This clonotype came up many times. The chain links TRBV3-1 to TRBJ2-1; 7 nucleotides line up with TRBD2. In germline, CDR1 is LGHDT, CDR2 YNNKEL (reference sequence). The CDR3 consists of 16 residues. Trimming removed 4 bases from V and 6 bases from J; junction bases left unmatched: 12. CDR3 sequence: CASSLESGWGGNEQFF. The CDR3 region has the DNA TGTGCCAGCAGCCTTGAAAGCGGGTGGGGGGGCAATGAGCAGTTCTTC.

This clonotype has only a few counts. The CDR3 here is CSAPSALNYEQYF. The DNA of the CDR3 is TGCAGTGCTCCTAGCGCCCTCAACTACGAGCAGTACTTC. The chain recombines TRBV20-1 with TRBJ2-7; weak D call: TRBD2 (6 bases). Germline CDR1 DFQATT, CDR2 SNEGSKA (reference sequence). Trimming took 5 bases from V and 3 from J, leaving 14 bases between them. CDR3 length: 13 residues.

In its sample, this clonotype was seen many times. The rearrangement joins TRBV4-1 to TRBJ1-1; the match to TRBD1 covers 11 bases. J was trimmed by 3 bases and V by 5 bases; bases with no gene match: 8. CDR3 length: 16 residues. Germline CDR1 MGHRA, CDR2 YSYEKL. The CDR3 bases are TGCGCCAGCAGCTACTTACCGGGACAGGGGGACACTGAAGCTTTCTTT. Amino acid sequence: CASSYLPGQGDTEAFF.

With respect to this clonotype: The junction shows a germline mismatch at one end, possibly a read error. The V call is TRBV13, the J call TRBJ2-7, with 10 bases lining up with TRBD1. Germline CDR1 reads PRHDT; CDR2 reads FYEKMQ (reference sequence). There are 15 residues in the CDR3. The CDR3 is CSSSLGGQGTYEQYF. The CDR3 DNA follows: TGTTCCAGCAGCTTAGGGGGACAGGGGACCTACGAGCAGTACTTC. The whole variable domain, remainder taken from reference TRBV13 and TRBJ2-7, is AAGVIQSPRHLIKEKRETATLKCYPIPRHDTVYWYQQGPGQDPQFLISFYEKMQSDKGSIPDRFSAQQFSDYHSELNMSSLELGDSALYFCSSSLGGQGTYEQYFGPGTRLTVT.

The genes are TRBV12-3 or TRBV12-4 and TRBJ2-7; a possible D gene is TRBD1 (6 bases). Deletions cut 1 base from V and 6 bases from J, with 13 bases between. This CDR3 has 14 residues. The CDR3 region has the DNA TGTGCCAGCAGTTTAGGAGCCAGGGGCGGCGAGCAGTACTTC. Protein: CASSLGARGGEQYF.

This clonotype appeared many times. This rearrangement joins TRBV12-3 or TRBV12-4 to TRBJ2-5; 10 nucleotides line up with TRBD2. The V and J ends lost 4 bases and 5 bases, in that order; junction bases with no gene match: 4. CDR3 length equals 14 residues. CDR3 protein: CASSSSGSGETQYF. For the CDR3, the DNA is TGTGCCAGCAGTTCTAGCGGGAGTGGGGAGACCCAGTACTTC.

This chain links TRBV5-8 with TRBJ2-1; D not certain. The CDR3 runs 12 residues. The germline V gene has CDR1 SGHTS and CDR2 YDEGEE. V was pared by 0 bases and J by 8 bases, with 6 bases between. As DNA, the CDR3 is TGTGCCAGCAGCTTGGTTATGGATGAGCAGTTCTTC. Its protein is CASSLVMDEQFF. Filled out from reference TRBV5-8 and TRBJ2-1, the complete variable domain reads EAGVTQSPTHLIKTRGQQATLRCSPISGHTSVYWYQQALGLGLQFLLWYDEGEERNRGNFPPRFSGRQFPNYSSELNVNALELEDSALYLCASSLVMDEQFFGPGTRLTVL.

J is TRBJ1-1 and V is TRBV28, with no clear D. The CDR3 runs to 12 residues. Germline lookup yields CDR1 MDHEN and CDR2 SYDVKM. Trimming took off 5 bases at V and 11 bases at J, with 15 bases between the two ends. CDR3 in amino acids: CASSRVGYVAFF. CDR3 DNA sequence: TGTGCCAGCAGTAGGGTGGGGTACGTGGCTTTCTTT.

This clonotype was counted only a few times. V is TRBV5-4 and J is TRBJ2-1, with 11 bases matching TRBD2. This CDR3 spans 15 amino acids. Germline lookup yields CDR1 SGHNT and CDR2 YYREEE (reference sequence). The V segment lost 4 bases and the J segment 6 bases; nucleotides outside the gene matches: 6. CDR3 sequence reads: CASSPGGLAANEQFF. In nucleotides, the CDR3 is TGTGCCAGCAGCCCGGGGGGACTAGCGGCCAATGAGCAGTTCTTC. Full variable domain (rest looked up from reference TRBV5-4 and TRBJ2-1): ETGVTQSPTHLIKTRGQQVTLRCSSQSGHNTVSWYQQALGQGPQFIFQYYREEENGRGNFPPRFSGLQFPNYSSELNVNALELDDSALYLCASSPGGLAANEQFFGPGTRLTVL.

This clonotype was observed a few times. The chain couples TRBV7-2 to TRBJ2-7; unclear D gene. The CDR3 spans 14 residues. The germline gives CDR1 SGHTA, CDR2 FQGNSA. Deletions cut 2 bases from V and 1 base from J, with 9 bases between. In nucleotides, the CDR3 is TGTGCCAGCAGCTTATATTCCGATTCCTACGAGCAGTACTTC. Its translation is CASSLYSDSYEQYF.

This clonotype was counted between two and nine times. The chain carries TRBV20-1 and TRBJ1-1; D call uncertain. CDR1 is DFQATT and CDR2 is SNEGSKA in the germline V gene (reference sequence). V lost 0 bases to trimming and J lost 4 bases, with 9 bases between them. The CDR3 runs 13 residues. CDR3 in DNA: TGCAGTGCTAGAGACCCCGAGACCACTGAAGCTTTCTTT. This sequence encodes CSARDPETTEAFF.

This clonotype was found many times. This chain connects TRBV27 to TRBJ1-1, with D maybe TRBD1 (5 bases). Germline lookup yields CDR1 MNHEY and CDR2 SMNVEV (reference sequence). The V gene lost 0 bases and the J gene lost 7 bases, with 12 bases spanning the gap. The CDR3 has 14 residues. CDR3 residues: CASSLSAGPNEAFF. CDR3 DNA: TGTGCCAGCAGTTTATCGGCAGGGCCAAATGAAGCTTTCTTT.

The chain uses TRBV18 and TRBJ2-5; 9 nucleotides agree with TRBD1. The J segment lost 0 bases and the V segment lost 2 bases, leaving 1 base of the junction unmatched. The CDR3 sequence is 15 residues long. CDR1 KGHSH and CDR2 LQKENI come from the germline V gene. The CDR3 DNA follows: TGTGCCAGCTCACCAGGACAGGGGCACCAAGAGACCCAGTACTTC. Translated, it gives CASSPGQGHQETQYF.

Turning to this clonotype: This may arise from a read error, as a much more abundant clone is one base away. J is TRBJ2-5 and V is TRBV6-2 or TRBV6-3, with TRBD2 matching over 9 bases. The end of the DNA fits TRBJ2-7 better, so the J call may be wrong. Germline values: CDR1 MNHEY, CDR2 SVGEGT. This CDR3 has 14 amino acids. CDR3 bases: TGTGACAGCAGTGCGGGACTAGCAGACTACGAGCAGTACTTC. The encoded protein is CDSSAGLADYEQYF.

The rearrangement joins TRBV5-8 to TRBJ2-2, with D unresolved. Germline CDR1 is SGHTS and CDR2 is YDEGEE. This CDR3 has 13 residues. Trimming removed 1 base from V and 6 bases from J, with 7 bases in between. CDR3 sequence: CASSLKGPGELFF. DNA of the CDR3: TGTGCCAGCAGCTTGAAGGGTCCCGGGGAGCTGTTTTTT.

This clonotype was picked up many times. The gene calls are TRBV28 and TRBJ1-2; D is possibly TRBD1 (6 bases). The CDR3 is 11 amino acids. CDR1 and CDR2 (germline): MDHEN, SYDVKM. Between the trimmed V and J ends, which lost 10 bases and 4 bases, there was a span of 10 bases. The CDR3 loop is CATGGIYGYTF. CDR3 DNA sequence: TGTGCCACCGGGGGCATCTATGGCTACACCTTC.

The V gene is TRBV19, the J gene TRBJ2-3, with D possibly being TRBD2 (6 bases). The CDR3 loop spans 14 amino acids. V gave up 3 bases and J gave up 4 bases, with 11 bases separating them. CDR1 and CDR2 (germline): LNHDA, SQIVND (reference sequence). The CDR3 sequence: CASSITGASDTQYF. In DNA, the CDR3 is TGTGCCAGTAGTATTACGGGAGCATCAGATACGCAGTATTTT.

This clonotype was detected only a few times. CDR3 sequence (DNA): TGCAGCGCGGCGGTGGTAGCTGGTATCTATGAGCAGTTCTTC. Translated: CSAAVVAGIYEQFF. The V and J genes are TRBV29-1 and TRBJ2-1; D gene uncertain. Deletions cut 7 bases from V and 8 bases from J, with 21 bases between. Germline values: CDR1 SQVTM, CDR2 ANQGSEA. This CDR3 is 14 amino acids long.

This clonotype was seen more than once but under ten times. Here the CDR3 DNA reads TGTGCCATCAGTGAGGAGCCGGGACAGAATGAAAAACTGTTTTTT. It translates to CAISEEPGQNEKLFF. The V and J genes are TRBV10-3 and TRBJ1-4; 7 nucleotides align to TRBD1. Germline V lookup: CDR1 ENHRY, CDR2 SYGVKD. The V segment lost 2 bases and the J segment 5 bases; nucleotides outside the gene matches: 5. This CDR3 spans 15 amino acids.

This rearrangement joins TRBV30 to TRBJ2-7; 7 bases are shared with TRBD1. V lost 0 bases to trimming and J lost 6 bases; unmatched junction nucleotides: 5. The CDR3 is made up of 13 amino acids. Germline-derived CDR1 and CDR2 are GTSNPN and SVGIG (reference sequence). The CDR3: CAWSVGPGGEQYF. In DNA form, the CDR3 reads TGTGCCTGGAGTGTAGGGCCAGGGGGCGAGCAGTACTTC.

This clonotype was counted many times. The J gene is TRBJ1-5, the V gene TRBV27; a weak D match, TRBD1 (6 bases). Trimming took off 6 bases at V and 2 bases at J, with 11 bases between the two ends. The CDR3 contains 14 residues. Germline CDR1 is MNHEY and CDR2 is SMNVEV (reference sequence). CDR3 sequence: CASRMSGGNQPQHF. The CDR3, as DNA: TGTGCCAGCAGGATGTCAGGGGGCAATCAGCCCCAGCATTTT.

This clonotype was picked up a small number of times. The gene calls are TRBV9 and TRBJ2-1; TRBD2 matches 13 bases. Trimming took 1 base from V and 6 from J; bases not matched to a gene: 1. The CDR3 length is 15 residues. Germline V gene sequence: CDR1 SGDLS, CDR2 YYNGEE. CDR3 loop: CASSVTSGRGNEQFF. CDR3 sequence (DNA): TGTGCCAGCAGCGTAACTAGCGGGAGGGGCAATGAGCAGTTCTTC.

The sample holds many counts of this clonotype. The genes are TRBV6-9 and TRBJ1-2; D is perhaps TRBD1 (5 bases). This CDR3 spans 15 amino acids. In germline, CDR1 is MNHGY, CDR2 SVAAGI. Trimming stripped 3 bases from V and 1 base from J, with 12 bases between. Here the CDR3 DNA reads TGTGCCAGCAGTTACGGTGGGGGAATTAACTATGGCTACACCTTC. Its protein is CASSYGGGINYGYTF.

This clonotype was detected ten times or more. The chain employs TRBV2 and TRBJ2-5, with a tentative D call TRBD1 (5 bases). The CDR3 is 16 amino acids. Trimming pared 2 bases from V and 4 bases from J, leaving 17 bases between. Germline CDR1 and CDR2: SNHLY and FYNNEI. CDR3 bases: TGTGCCAGCAGTGAACTTCAGGGAAGATGGGGAGAGACCCAGTACTTC. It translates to CASSELQGRWGETQYF.

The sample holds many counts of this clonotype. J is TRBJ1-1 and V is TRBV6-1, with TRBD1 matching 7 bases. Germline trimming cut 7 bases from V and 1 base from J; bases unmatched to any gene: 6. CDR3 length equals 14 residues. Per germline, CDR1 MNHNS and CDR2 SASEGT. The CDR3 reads CASTWTGSNTEAFF. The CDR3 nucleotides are TGTGCCAGCACTTGGACAGGATCGAACACTGAAGCTTTCTTT.

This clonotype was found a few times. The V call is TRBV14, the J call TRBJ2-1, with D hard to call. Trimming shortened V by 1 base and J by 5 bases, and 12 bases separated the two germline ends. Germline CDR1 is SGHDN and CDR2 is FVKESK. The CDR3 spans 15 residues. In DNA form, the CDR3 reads TGTGCCAGCAGCCAAGTTTCGGGTATCAACAATGAGCAGTTCTTC. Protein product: CASSQVSGINNEQFF.

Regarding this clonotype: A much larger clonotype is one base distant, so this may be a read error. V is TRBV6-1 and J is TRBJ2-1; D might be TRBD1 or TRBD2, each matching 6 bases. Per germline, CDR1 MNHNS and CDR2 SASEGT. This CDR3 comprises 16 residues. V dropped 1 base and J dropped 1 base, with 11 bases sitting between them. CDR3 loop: CASSEEGGGSYNEQFF. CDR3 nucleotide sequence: TGTGCCAGCAGTGAAGAAGGAGGGGGGTCCTACAATGAGCAGTTCTTC.

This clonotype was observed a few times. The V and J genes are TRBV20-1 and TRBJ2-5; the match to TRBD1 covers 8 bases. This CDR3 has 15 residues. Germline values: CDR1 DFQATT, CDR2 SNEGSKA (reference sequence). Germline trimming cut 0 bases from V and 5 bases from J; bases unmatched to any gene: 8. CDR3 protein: CSARDPRGQWETQYF. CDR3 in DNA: TGCAGTGCTAGAGATCCCAGGGGGCAGTGGGAGACCCAGTACTTC.

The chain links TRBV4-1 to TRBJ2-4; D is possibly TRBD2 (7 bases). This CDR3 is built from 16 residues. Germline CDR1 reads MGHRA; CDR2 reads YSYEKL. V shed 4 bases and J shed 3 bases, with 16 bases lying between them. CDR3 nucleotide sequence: TGCGCCAGCAGCCCGACCGGGGGGCGCGACAAAAACATTCAGTACTTC. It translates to CASSPTGGRDKNIQYF.

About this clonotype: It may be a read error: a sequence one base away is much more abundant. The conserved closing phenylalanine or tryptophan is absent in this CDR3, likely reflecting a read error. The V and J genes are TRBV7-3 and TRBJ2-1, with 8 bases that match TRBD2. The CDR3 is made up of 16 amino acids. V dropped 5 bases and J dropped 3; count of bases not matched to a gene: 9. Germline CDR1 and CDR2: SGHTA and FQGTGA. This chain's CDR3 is CASSPAGGRSYNEQFS. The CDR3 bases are TGTGCCAGCAGCCCGGCGGGCGGGAGGAGCTACAATGAGCAGTTCTCC.